This record looks at one TCR beta chain sequence and its context. This sample was included in a study of kidney transplant recipient with SARS-CoV-2 infection. The CDR3 sequence is 16 residues long. The V segment lost 0 bases and the J segment 2 bases; nucleotides outside the gene matches: 2. Germline V gene sequence: CDR1 SGDLS, CDR2 YYNGEE. TCRdb recomputed calls from the reads with MiXCR, one row per CDR3 protein. The repertoire holds roughly 250,000 distinct CDR3 sequences, with more than 25% as singletons. The J gene is TRBJ2-6, the V gene TRBV9; 7 nucleotides align to TRBD2. Sequencing was performed on a blood sample, taken at baseline and on day 111 from a kidney transplant recipient. This TCR came from a young adult male patient who had COVID-19 and was a kidney transplant recipient. The graft donor may have contributed some T cells. For the CDR3, the DNA is TGTGCCAGCAGCGTAGTGAGCGGGGCTGGGGCCAACGTCCTGACTTTC. Translating it yields CASSVVSGAGANVLTF.